This T cell receptor (beta chain) was retrieved from a study of blood T cells in healthy people across ages. Alongside a J-beta primer mix, a sample-barcoded 5' primer served in a second PCR lasting about 7 to 11 cycles. TCRdb independently ran MiXCR on the 5' RACE reads; one entry per CDR3 protein. The sample shows approximately 1,700,000 distinct CDR3 sequences, 30% to 40% of them seen only once. Findings and caveats of the study: In these data, TCR beta diversity tracked strongly with naive T cell percentage. Roughly linear declines in TCR beta diversity per million T cells occurred with age.

They isolated at least 6 million PBMCs from each sample. Note on this clonotype: Its specificity is not known. At one boundary the junction diverges from the germline segment, which might be a read error.

This clonotype originated in a human donor in good health. What was sequenced was blood.

CDR3 region: CSASVTGGIVEAQYF. CDR3 bases: TGCAGTGCTAGTGTTACAGGGGGCATAGTAGAGGCCCAGTACTTC. The V and J genes are TRBV20-1 and TRBJ2-5, with TRBD1 identical over 9 bases. Germline V CDR1 and CDR2: DFQATT, SNEGSKA (reference sequence). The CDR3 is 15 residues long.